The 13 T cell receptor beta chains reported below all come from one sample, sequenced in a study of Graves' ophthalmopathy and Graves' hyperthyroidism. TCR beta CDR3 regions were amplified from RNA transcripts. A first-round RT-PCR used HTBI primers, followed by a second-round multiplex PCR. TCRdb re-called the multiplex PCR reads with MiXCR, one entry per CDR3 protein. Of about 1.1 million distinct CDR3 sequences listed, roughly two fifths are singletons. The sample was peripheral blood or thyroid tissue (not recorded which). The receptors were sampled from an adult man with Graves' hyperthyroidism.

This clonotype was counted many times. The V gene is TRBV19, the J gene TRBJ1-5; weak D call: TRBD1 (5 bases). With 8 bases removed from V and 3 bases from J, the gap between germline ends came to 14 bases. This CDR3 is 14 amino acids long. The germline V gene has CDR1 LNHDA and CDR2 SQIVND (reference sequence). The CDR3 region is CASVDRPSNQPQHF. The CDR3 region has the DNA TGTGCCAGTGTCGACAGACCCTCCAATCAGCCCCAGCATTTT.

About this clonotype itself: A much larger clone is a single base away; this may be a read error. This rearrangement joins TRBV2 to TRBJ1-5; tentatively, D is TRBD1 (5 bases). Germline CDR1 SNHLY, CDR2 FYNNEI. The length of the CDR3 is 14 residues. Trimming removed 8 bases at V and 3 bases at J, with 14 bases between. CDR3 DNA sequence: TGTGCCAGCCGATTCGACAGAATCAATCAGCCCCAGCATTTT. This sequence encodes CASRFDRINQPQHF.

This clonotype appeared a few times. The chain's CDR3 is CATSRAHRQGSTGYTF. The CDR3 DNA reads as TGTGCCACCAGCAGAGCCCACCGACAGGGTTCTACAGGCTACACCTTC. The chain is built from TRBV15 and TRBJ1-2; TRBD1 matches at 7 bases. J gave up 8 bases and V 1 base, and 13 bases lay outside the gene matches. The CDR3 contains 16 residues. The germline CDR1 and CDR2 sequences are LNHNV and YYDKDF (reference sequence).

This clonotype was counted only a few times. The CDR3 here is CASSLAAPAASYEQYF. The CDR3 DNA is TGCGCCAGCAGCTTGGCGGCCCCCGCGGCGTCCTACGAGCAGTACTTC. The chain has TRBV5-1 and TRBJ2-7; D unresolved. Germline V gene sequence: CDR1 SGHRS, CDR2 YFSETQ. This CDR3 has 16 amino acids. V lost 0 bases and J 1 base, leaving 14 bases between the germline ends.

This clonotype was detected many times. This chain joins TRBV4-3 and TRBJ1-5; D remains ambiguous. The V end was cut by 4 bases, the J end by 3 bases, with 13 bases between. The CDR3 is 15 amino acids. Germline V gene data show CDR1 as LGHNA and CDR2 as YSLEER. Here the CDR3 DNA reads TGCGCCAGCAGCCGCCTTCCCGGGGACAATCAGCCCCAGCATTTT. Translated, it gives CASSRLPGDNQPQHF.

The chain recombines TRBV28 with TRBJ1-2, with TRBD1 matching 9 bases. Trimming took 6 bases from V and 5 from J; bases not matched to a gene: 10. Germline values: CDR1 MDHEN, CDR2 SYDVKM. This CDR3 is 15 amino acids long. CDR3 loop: CASRAGTGSGYGYTF. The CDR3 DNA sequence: TGTGCCAGCAGGGCCGGGACAGGGTCAGGGTATGGCTACACCTTC.

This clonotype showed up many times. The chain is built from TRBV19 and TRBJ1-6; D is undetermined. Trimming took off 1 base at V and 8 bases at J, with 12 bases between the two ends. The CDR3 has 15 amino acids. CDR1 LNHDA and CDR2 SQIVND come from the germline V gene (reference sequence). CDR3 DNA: TGTGCCAGTAGTATAGGGCACCGGACGGATTCACCCCTCCACTTT. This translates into CASSIGHRTDSPLHF.

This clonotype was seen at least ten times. CDR3 sequence: CASSHGGRSEQYF. CDR3 in DNA: TGTGCCAGCAGCCACGGAGGACGGTCGGAGCAGTACTTC. The chain links TRBV14 to TRBJ2-7; TRBD2 is a possible D gene (5 bases). Germline CDR1 and CDR2: SGHDN and FVKESK. V lost 3 bases to trimming and J lost 7 bases, with 13 bases between them. This CDR3 region has 13 residues.

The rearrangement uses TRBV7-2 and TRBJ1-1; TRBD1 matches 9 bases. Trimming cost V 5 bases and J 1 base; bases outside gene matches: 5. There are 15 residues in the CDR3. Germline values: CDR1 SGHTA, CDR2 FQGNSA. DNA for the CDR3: TGTGCCAGCAGCCAGAAGACAGGGGGGAACACTGAAGCTTTCTTT. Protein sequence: CASSQKTGGNTEAFF.

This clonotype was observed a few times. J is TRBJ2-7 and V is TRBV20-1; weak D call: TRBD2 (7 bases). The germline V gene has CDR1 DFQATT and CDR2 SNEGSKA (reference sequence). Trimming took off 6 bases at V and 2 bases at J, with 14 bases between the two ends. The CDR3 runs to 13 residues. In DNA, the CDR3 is TGCAGTGCCCGGGGGGCGGTTCCCTACGAGCAGTACTTC. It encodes CSARGAVPYEQYF.

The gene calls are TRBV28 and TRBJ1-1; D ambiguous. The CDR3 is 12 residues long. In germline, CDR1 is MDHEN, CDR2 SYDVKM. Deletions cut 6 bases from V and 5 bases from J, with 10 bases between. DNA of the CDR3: TGTGCCAGCAGGGAACGGGGAACTGAAGCTTTCTTT. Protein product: CASRERGTEAFF.

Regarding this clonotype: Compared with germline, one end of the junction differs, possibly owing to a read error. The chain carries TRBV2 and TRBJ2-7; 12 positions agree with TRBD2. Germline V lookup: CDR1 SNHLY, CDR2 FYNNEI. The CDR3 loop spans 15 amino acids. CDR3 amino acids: CASSQTSGGSGEQYF. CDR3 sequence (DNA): TGCGCCAGCAGCCAGACTAGCGGGGGTTCGGGAGAGCAGTACTTC.

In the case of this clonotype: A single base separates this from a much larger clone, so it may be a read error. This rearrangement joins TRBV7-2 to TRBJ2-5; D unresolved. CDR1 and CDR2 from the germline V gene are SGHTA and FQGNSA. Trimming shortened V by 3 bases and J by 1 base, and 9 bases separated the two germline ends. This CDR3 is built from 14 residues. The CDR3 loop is CASSFTECQETQYF. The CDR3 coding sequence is TGTGCCAGCAGCTTCACGGAATGCCAAGAGACCCAGTACTTC.